Each of the 16 T cell receptor beta chains below was sequenced from the same sample in a study of response to subunit inactivated influenza vaccine (dated by TCRdb to between 2017 and 2018). Library method: RT-PCR. Sequencing used an Illumina HiSeq 2500. TCRdb's own reprocessing of the public reads used fastp at Q25 and MiXCR and kept productive beta chains. Rows with a matching CDR3 protein are joined into one entry that keeps the most common DNA and genes. Within this sample are more than 550,000 distinct CDR3 sequences, with roughly 12% of them counted one time only. The ten largest clones take up roughly 11% of the sample. These records were also assigned to another study, of T cells expressing NK-cell markers. The other study reports the following: 5'RACE template switching, by which a universal primer site and unique molecular identifiers were added, was used to make TCR beta cDNA libraries.

This specimen consisted of PBMCs from blood, obtained on the day of vaccination. The receptors stem from a man aged 50-59 years who received an inactivated influenza vaccine. Donor details come from another sample of the same person, matched by shared clones.

This clonotype was seen a handful of times. The gene calls are TRBV18 and TRBJ1-1, with 10 positions matching TRBD1. The germline V gene encodes CDR1 KGHSH and CDR2 LQKENI. The trim removed 3 bases at V and 3 bases at J, leaving 4 bases unmatched. CDR3 length: 15 amino acids. The CDR3: CASSPDRGFYTEAFF. CDR3 sequence (DNA): TGTGCCAGCTCACCGGACAGGGGGTTCTACACTGAAGCTTTCTTT.

The V and J genes are TRBV11-2 and TRBJ2-3; 9 nucleotides align to TRBD2. V was clipped by 5 bases and J by 4 bases; unmatched bases: 10. CDR1 is SGHAT, CDR2 FQNNGV, per germline. The CDR3 is made up of 16 amino acids. CDR3 region: CASSHRWREGADTQYF. The CDR3 DNA sequence: TGTGCCAGCAGCCATCGTTGGCGGGAGGGAGCAGATACGCAGTATTTT.

The chain's CDR3 is CASSLFLTAYTQYF. DNA for the CDR3: TGTGCCAGCAGCCTATTCTTGACAGCTTATACGCAGTATTTT. The chain employs TRBV5-6 and TRBJ2-3; possible D gene TRBD1, 5 bases. V gave up 4 bases and J gave up 7 bases, with 16 bases separating them. Germline V CDR1 and CDR2: SGHDT, YYEEEE. CDR3 size: 14 residues.

In its sample, this clonotype was seen a few times. The chain links TRBV5-1 to TRBJ1-3; D gene ambiguous. The V gene lost 1 base and the J gene lost 0 bases, with 11 bases spanning the gap. There are 16 residues in the CDR3. CDR1 and CDR2 from the germline V gene are SGHRS and YFSETQ. CDR3 amino acids: CASSLSPGISGNTIYF. CDR3 nucleotide sequence: TGCGCCAGCAGCTTGTCCCCAGGAATCTCTGGAAACACCATATATTTT.

The sample holds a few counts of this clonotype. The chain combines TRBV5-4 with TRBJ2-5; 12 nucleotides agree with TRBD2. CDR3 size: 19 residues. J was trimmed by 0 bases and V by 3 bases; bases with no gene match: 12. Germline values: CDR1 SGHNT, CDR2 YYREEE (reference sequence). CDR3 amino acids: CASSWGMELAGGNQETQYF. The CDR3 bases are TGTGCCAGCAGCTGGGGGATGGAACTAGCGGGGGGCAACCAAGAGACCCAGTACTTC.

A word on this clonotype: A junction boundary mismatches the germline segment, possibly from a read error. The V gene is TRBV24-1, the J gene TRBJ2-7; D call uncertain. The CDR3 contains 12 residues. Germline V gives CDR1 KGHDR, CDR2 SFDVKD. This chain's CDR3 is CATSDFTNEQCF. CDR3 DNA: TGTGCCACCAGTGATTTTACCAACGAGCAGTGCTTC.

The table lists this clonotype with a few counts. J is TRBJ1-3 and V is TRBV5-1; 10 positions agree with TRBD1. This CDR3 is built from 17 residues. V was clipped by 3 bases and J by 0 bases; unmatched bases: 6. The germline V gene encodes CDR1 SGHRS and CDR2 YFSETQ. The CDR3 sequence: CASSWTGTGDSGNTIYF. The CDR3 region has the DNA TGCGCCAGCAGCTGGACCGGGACAGGGGACTCTGGAAACACCATATATTTT. Full variable domain (missing parts from reference TRBV5-1 and TRBJ1-3): KAGVTQTPRYLIKTRGQQVTLSCSPISGHRSVSWYQQTPGQGLQFLFEYFSETQRNKGNFPGRFSGRQFSNSRSEMNVSTLELGDSALYLCASSWTGTGDSGNTIYFGEGSWLTVV.

The CDR3: CASSYYPGGMETQYF. CDR3 coding DNA: TGTGCCAGCAGCTACTATCCAGGGGGGATGGAGACCCAGTACTTC. V and J are TRBV7-2 and TRBJ2-5, with D perhaps matching TRBD1 (7 bases). The CDR3 is 15 amino acids. Trimming shortened V by 4 bases and J by 5 bases, and 17 bases separated the two germline ends. CDR1 SGHTA and CDR2 FQGNSA come from the germline V gene.

J is TRBJ2-3 and V is TRBV28, with D possibly TRBD2 on 7 matching bases. The CDR3 totals 16 residues. The V gene's germline CDR1 is MDHEN and CDR2 SYDVKM. Deletions cut 5 bases from V and 6 bases from J, with 21 bases between. The CDR3 DNA follows: TGTGCCAGCAGTCCAAGGGGGGGAGGTGATATGGATACGCAGTATTTT. Translated: CASSPRGGGDMDTQYF.

In DNA form, the CDR3 reads TGTGCCAGCAGCTTAGTCGGGGGGCGCAAGGACTATGGCTACACCTTC. Encoded protein: CASSLVGGRKDYGYTF. The chain recombines TRBV7-2 with TRBJ1-2; weak D call: TRBD1 (6 bases). Germline-derived CDR1 and CDR2 are SGHTA and FQGNSA. The CDR3 sequence is 16 residues long. Trimming shortened V by 1 base and J by 3 bases, and 15 bases separated the two germline ends.

This clonotype was seen repeatedly, ten times or more. This rearrangement joins TRBV29-1 to TRBJ2-6, with D perhaps being TRBD1 or TRBD2 (5 bases each). The ends were cut back, 0 bases at V and 12 bases at J, with 12 bases in the middle. CDR1 is SQVTM, CDR2 ANQGSEA, per germline. The CDR3 is 13 residues long. The CDR3 spells CSVEEGTASVLTF. In DNA, the CDR3 is TGCAGCGTTGAAGAGGGGACGGCCTCCGTCCTGACTTTC.

The sample holds one count of this clonotype. This chain links TRBV29-1 with TRBJ2-5, with D uncertain. The CDR3 spans 12 residues. Trimming pared 6 bases from V and 4 bases from J, leaving 12 bases between. The germline V gene has CDR1 SQVTM and CDR2 ANQGSEA. The CDR3 nucleotides read TGCAGCGTAACATGGTCCTCAGAGACCCAGTACTTC. Its protein is CSVTWSSETQYF. Looking up the rest from reference TRBV29-1 and TRBJ2-5 gives the full variable domain: SAVISQKPSRDICQRGTSLTIQCQVDSQVTMMFWYRQQPGQSLTLIATANQGSEATYESGFVIDKFPISRPNLTFSTLTVSNMSPEDSSIYLCSVTWSSETQYFGPGTRLLVL.

This clonotype appeared a few times. The V call is TRBV5-1, the J call TRBJ1-4, with 9 bases that match TRBD1. The CDR3 totals 14 residues. V gave up 5 bases and J gave up 5 bases; unmatched junction bases: 4. Germline V gene data show CDR1 as SGHRS and CDR2 as YFSETQ. Here the CDR3 DNA reads TGCGCCAGCAGTTCGGACAGGGGAAATGAAAAACTGTTTTTT. Protein: CASSSDRGNEKLFF. Drawing the rest from reference TRBV5-1 and TRBJ1-4, the complete variable domain is KAGVTQTPRYLIKTRGQQVTLSCSPISGHRSVSWYQQTPGQGLQFLFEYFSETQRNKGNFPGRFSGRQFSNSRSEMNVSTLELGDSALYLCASSSDRGNEKLFFGSGTQLSVL.

This clonotype was counted ten times or more. The V and J genes are TRBV5-5 and TRBJ2-3; D gene ambiguous. V was trimmed by 1 base and J by 5 bases, leaving 14 bases between them. Per germline, CDR1 SGHKS and CDR2 YYEKEE (reference sequence). The CDR3 covers 15 residues. The CDR3 nucleotides read TGTGCCAGCAGCTTGTCCGCCGTTGTAGGAGATACGCAGTATTTT. Its protein is CASSLSAVVGDTQYF.

This clonotype was detected ten times or more. V usage is TRBV5-1 and J usage is TRBJ2-1; TRBD2 might be the D (7 bases). CDR1 and CDR2 (germline): SGHRS, YFSETQ. Trimming took off 4 bases at V and 5 bases at J, with 16 bases between the two ends. The CDR3 has 15 residues. The CDR3 loop reads CASSGRGRPNNEQFF. The CDR3 DNA follows: TGCGCCAGCAGCGGGAGGGGGAGGCCGAACAATGAGCAGTTCTTC. The full variable domain, its missing parts supplied by reference TRBV5-1 and TRBJ2-1, is KAGVTQTPRYLIKTRGQQVTLSCSPISGHRSVSWYQQTPGQGLQFLFEYFSETQRNKGNFPGRFSGRQFSNSRSEMNVSTLELGDSALYLCASSGRGRPNNEQFFGPGTRLTVL.

The J gene is TRBJ2-5, the V gene TRBV20-1; 15 bases agree with TRBD2. Unmatched junction bases numbered 5, after V lost 1 base and J lost 5 bases. The CDR3 has 16 amino acids. Per the germline V gene, CDR1 is DFQATT and CDR2 is SNEGSKA (reference sequence). The CDR3 spells CSARGTSGGAAETQYF. CDR3 coding DNA: TGCAGTGCTAGAGGGACTAGCGGGGGGGCCGCGGAGACCCAGTACTTC.